This TCR beta chain was identified during a study of early T cells in non-severe SARS-CoV-2 infection. TCRdb itself ran the 5' RACE reads through MiXCR, one entry per CDR3 protein. The sample has some 110,000 distinct CDR3 sequences; about 15% are singletons. This CDR3 spans 14 amino acids. Deletions cut 0 bases from V and 6 bases from J, with 9 bases between. The V gene's germline CDR1 is SGDLS and CDR2 YYNGEE. This clonotype has more than one count but fewer than ten. Sequencing used whole blood. The rearrangement joins TRBV9 to TRBJ2-2; a possible D gene is TRBD1 (6 bases). This clonotype originated in an adult who was a healthcare worker with PCR-confirmed SARS-CoV-2 infection or an uninfected control (not recorded which). The CDR3 DNA is TGTGCCAGCAGCGTAGGACAGGTCTCCGGGGAGCTGTTTTTT. Translating gives CASSVGQVSGELFF.